A selection of T cell receptor beta chains follows, all from one sample in a study of blood T cell repertoires in COVID-19. This table comes from immunoSEQ multiplex PCR, and its TCRdb copy is limited to in-frame clones, with some not included. The data show 380,000 or so clones, 88% seen once. The sequencing sample was made of PBMCs or T cells enriched from blood (not recorded which). Receptors originate from a woman in her thirties or forties with acute COVID-19. Both conserved end residues are part of each CDR3.

j_call: TRBJ1-1
v_call: TRBV27
cdr3_aa: CASSLTLNTEAFF

j_call: TRBJ1-2
v_call: TRBV30
cdr3_aa: CAWIKGDYGYTF

j_call: TRBJ2-6
v_call: TRBV3-1/TRBV3-2
cdr3_aa: CASSQDTSGGSSGANVLTF

j_call: TRBJ2-1
v_call: TRBV30
cdr3_aa: CAWSVRGNEQFF

j_call: TRBJ2-3
v_call: TRBV9
cdr3_aa: CASSVDTVPSTDTQYF

j_call: TRBJ2-3
v_call: TRBV10-3
cdr3_aa: CAIRVSGGEADTQYF

j_call: TRBJ2-1
v_call: TRBV12-5
cdr3_aa: CASGLGGDNEQFF

j_call: TRBJ1-4
v_call: TRBV4-1
cdr3_aa: CASSQGDREHEKLFF

j_call: TRBJ1-5
v_call: TRBV12-3/TRBV12-4
cdr3_aa: CASSSYDDQPQHF

j_call: TRBJ2-7
v_call: TRBV2
cdr3_aa: CASRPRQGLYEQYF

j_call: TRBJ2-5
v_call: TRBV7-2
cdr3_aa: CAISATLRQETQYF

j_call: TRBJ1-4
v_call: TRBV2
cdr3_aa: CASIAVNEKLFF

j_call: TRBJ1-4
v_call: TRBV15
cdr3_aa: CATSRDAGAREKLFF

j_call: TRBJ2-7
v_call: TRBV2
cdr3_aa: CASSEGWTGLYEQYF

j_call: TRBJ1-4
v_call: TRBV5-1
cdr3_aa: CASSSGQGAGEKLFF

j_call: TRBJ1-4
v_call: TRBV9
cdr3_aa: CASSVGVGGASEKLFF

j_call: TRBJ1-5
v_call: TRBV2
cdr3_aa: CASSERDTGNQPQHF

j_call: TRBJ2-3
v_call: TRBV11-2
cdr3_aa: CASSLGLGSDTQYF

j_call: TRBJ2-7
v_call: TRBV2
cdr3_aa: CASSEDRSSYEQYF

j_call: TRBJ1-5
v_call: TRBV4-1
cdr3_aa: CASSHGFRDRAFGSNQPQHF

j_call: TRBJ2-5
v_call: TRBV18
cdr3_aa: CASSPLSGPQETQYF

j_call: TRBJ1-2
v_call: TRBV9
cdr3_aa: CASSVGGDGYTF